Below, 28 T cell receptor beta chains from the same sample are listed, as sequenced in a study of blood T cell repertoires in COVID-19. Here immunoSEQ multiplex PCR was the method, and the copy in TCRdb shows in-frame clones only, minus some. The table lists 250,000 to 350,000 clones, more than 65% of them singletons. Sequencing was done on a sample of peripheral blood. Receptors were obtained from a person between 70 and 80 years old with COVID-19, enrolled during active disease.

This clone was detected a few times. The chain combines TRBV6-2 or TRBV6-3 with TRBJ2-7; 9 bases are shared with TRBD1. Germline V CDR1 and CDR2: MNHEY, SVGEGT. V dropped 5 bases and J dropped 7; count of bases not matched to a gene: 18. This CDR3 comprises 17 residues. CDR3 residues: CASSNAGTGFSTTEQYF. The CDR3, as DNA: TGTGCCAGCAGTAACGCCGGGACAGGGTTTTCGACCACGGAGCAGTACTTC.

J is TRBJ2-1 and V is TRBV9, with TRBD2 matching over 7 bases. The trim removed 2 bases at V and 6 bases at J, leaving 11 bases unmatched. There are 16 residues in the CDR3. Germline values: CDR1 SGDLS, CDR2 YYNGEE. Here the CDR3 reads CASSVGGSRLINEQFF. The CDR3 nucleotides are TGTGCCAGCAGCGTGGGCGGGAGCAGGTTAATCAATGAGCAGTTCTTC.

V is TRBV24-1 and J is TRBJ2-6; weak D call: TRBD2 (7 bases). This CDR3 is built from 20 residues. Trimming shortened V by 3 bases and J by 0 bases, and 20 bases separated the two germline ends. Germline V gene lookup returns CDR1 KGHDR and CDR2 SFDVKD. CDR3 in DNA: TGTGCCACCAGTGATAACCTAAGCGGGGACACCATCTCTGGGGCCAACGTCCTGACTTTC. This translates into CATSDNLSGDTISGANVLTF.

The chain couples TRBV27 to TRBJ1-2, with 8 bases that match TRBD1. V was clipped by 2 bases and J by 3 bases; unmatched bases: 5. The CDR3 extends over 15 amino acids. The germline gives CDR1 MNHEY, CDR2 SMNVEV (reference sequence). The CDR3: CASSLTGQGHYGYTF. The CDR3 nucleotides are TGTGCCAGCAGTTTAACCGGACAGGGCCACTATGGCTACACCTTC.

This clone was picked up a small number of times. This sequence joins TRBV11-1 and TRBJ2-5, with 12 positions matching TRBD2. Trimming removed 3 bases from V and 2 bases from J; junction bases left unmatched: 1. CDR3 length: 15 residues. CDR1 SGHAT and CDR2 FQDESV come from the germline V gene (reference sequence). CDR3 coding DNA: TGTGCCAGCAGCTTTCTAGCGGGAGGGCAAGAGACCCAGTACTTC. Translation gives CASSFLAGGQETQYF.

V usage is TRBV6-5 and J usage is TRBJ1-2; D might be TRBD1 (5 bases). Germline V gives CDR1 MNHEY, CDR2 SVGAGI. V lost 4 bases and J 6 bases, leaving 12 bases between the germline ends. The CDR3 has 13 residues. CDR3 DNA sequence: TGTGCCAGCAGTTCGAGGAGACAGAATGGCTACACCTTC. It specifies CASSSRRQNGYTF.

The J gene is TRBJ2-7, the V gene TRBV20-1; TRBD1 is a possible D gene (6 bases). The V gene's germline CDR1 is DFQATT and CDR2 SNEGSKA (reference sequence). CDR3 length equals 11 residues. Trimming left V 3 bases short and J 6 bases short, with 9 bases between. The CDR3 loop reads CSASQGSEQYF. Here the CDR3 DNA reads TGCAGTGCTAGTCAGGGGAGCGAGCAGTACTTC.

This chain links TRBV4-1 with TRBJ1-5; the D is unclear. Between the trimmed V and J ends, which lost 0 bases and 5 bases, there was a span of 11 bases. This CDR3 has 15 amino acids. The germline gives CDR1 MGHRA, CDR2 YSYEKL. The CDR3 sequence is CASSQEARGHQPQHF. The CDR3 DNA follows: TGCGCCAGCAGCCAAGAGGCTCGAGGGCATCAGCCCCAGCATTTT.

The CDR3 region is CASSPTQGSLGYTF. The CDR3 bases are TGTGCCAGCAGCCCGACTCAGGGAAGTCTTGGCTACACCTTC. This chain joins TRBV11-2 and TRBJ1-2, with D perhaps TRBD1 (5 bases). Germline-derived CDR1 and CDR2 are SGHAT and FQNNGV. The CDR3 totals 14 residues. Trimming cost V 5 bases and J 7 bases, with 17 bases left between them. The full variable domain, with the rest looked up from reference TRBV11-2 and TRBJ1-2, is EAGVAQSPRYKIIEKRQSVAFWCNPISGHATLYWYQQILGQGPKLLIQFQNNGVVDDSQLPKDRFSAERLKGVDSTLKIQPAKLEDSAVYLCASSPTQGSLGYTFGSGTRLTVV.

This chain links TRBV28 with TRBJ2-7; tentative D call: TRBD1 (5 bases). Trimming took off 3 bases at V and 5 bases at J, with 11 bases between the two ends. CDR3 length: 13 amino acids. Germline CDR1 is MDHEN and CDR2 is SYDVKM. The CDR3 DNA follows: TGTGCCAGCAGTTTGGCAGGGCGAGACGAGCAGTACTTC. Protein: CASSLAGRDEQYF.

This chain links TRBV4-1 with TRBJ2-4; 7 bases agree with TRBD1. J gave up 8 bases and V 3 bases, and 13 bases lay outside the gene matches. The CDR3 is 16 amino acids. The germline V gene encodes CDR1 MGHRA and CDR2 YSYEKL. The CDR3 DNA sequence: TGCGCCAGCAGCCAGTGGACAGGACCAAAGGGGTACATTCAGTACTTC. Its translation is CASSQWTGPKGYIQYF.

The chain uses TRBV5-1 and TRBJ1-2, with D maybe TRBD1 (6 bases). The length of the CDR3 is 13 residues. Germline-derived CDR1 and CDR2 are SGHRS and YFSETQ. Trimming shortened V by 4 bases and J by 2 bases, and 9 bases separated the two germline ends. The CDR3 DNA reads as TGCGCCAGCAGCAACAGGGTAAACTATGGCTACACCTTC. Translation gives CASSNRVNYGYTF.

CDR3 nucleotides: TGTGCCAGCAGCGCCCGGAGGAGTAGCGGGGAGCAGTACTTC. Its translation: CASSARRSSGEQYF. V and J are TRBV2 and TRBJ2-7; 7 bases map to TRBD2. This CDR3 region has 14 residues. Germline CDR1 SNHLY, CDR2 FYNNEI. Trimming at V came to 6 bases and at J to 7 bases, leaving 12 bases not matched to a gene.

The CDR3 DNA follows: TGCGCCAGCAGCTCTACTAGCGGCGCTAGCACAGATACGCAGTATTTT. Translated: CASSSTSGASTDTQYF. The chain uses TRBV4-3 and TRBJ2-3, with 8 bases lining up with TRBD2. The germline V gene encodes CDR1 LGHNA and CDR2 YSLEER. Trimming cost V 5 bases and J 0 bases; bases outside gene matches: 7. CDR3 length: 16 amino acids.

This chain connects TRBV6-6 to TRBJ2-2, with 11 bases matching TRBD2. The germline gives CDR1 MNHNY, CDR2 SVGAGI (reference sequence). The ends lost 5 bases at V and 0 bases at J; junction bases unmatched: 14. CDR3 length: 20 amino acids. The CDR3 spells CASSQRARLAGIANTGELFF. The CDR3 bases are TGTGCCAGCAGTCAAAGGGCCCGACTAGCGGGGATTGCGAACACCGGGGAGCTGTTTTTT.

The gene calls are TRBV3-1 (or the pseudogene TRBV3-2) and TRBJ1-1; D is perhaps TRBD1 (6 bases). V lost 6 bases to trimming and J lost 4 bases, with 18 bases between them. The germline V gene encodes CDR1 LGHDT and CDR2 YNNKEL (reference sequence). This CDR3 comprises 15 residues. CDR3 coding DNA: TGTGCCAGCAGACCCGAGAGGGGGTCGGGCACTGAAGCTTTCTTT. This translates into CASRPERGSGTEAFF.

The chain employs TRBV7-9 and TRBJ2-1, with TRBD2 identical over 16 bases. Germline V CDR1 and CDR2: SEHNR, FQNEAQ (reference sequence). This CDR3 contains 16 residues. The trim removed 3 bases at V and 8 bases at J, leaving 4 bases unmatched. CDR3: CASSLGLAGGIDEQFF. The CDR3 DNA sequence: TGTGCCAGCAGCTTGGGACTAGCGGGAGGGATCGATGAGCAGTTCTTC.

CDR3 region: CASSGKQATYEQYF. Here the CDR3 DNA reads TGTGCCAGCAGTGGTAAACAGGCAACCTACGAGCAGTACTTC. The genes are TRBV28 and TRBJ2-7, with a weak D call TRBD1 (5 bases). The germline V gene has CDR1 MDHEN and CDR2 SYDVKM. Between the trimmed V and J ends, which lost 5 bases and 2 bases, there was a span of 13 bases. CDR3 length: 14 residues.

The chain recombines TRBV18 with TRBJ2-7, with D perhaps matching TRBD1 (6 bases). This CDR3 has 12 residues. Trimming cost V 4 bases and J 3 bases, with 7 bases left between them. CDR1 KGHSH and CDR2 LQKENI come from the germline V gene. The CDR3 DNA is TGTGCCAGCTCACTACAGGGCTACGAGCAGTACTTC. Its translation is CASSLQGYEQYF.

The CDR3 DNA follows: TGTGCCAGCAGCCCGCTCGGCGGGGGGCTCGAGGACACTGAAGCTTTCTTT. The encoded protein is CASSPLGGGLEDTEAFF. The chain uses TRBV7-8 and TRBJ1-1, with D possibly TRBD1 on 6 matching bases. V lost 5 bases and J lost 3, with 22 bases in between. The CDR3 contains 17 residues. Germline V gene lookup returns CDR1 SGHVS and CDR2 FQNEAQ. The full variable domain, with the rest looked up from reference TRBV7-8 and TRBJ1-1, is GAGVSQSPRYKVAKRGQDVALRCDPISGHVSLFWYQQALGQGPEFLTYFQNEAQLDKSGLPSDRFFAERPEGSVSTLKIQRTQQEDSAVYLCASSPLGGGLEDTEAFFGQGTRLTVV.

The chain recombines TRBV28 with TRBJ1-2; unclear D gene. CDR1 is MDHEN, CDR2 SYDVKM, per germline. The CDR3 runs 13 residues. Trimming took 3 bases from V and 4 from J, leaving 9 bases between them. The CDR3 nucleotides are TGTGCCAGCAGTTTGCCCGCAGGCTATGGCTACACCTTC. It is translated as CASSLPAGYGYTF.

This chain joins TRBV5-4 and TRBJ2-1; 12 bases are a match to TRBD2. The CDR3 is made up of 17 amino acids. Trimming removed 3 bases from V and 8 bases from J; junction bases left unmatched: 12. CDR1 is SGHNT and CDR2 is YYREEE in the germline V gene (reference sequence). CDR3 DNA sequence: TGTGCCAGCAGCTCGGGGGGGAGGACTAGCGGGGTCCATGAGCAGTTCTTC. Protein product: CASSSGGRTSGVHEQFF.

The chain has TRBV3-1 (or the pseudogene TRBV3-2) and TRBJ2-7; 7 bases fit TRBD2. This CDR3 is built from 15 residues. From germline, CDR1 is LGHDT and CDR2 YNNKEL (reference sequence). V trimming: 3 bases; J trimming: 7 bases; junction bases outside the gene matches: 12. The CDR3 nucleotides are TGTGCCAGCAGCCATAGGTTGCGGCAAGCGGGGGAGCAGTACTTC. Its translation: CASSHRLRQAGEQYF.

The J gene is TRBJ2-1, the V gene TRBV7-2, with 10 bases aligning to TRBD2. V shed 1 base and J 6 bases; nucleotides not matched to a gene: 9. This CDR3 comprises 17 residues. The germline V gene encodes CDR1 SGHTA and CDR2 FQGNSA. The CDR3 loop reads CASSLGQREGRGNEQFF. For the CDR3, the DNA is TGTGCCAGCAGCTTAGGCCAGCGGGAGGGCCGTGGCAATGAGCAGTTCTTC.

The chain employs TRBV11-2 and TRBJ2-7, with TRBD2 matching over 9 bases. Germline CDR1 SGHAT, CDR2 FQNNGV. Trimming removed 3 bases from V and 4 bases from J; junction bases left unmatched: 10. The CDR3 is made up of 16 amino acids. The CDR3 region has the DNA TGTGCCAGCAGCTTTGGCGGGGGGGCTGGAATTTACGAGCAGTACTTC. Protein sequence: CASSFGGGAGIYEQYF.

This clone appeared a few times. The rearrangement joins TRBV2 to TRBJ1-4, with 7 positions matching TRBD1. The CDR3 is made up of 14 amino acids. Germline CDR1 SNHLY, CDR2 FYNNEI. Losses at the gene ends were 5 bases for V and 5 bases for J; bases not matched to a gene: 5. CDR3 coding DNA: TGTGCCAGCAGTACGGGACAGCAAAATGAAAAACTGTTTTTT. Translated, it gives CASSTGQQNEKLFF.

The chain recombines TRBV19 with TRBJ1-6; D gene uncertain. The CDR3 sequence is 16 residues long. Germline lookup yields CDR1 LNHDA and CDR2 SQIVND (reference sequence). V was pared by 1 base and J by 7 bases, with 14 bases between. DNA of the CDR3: TGTGCCAGTAGTATAGGAACGACAAGCCCGAATTCACCCCTCCACTTT. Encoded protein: CASSIGTTSPNSPLHF. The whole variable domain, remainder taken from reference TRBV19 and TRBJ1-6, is DGGITQSPKYLFRKEGQNVTLSCEQNLNHDAMYWYRQDPGQGLRLIYYSQIVNDFQKGDIAEGYSVSREKKESFPLTVTSAQKNPTAFYLCASSIGTTSPNSPLHFGNGTRLTVT.

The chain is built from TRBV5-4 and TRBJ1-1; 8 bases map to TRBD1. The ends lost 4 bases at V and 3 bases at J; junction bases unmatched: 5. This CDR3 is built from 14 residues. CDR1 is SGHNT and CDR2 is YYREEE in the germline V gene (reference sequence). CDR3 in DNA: TGTGCCAGCAGCCAGCGACAGGGGCACACTGAAGCTTTCTTT. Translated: CASSQRQGHTEAFF.